This T cell receptor beta chain stems from a study of tumor and adjacent non-tumor tissue in lung cancer. The library came from three nested PCR rounds adapted from ARM-PCR protocols. In TCRdb, the multiplex PCR reads were re-called with MiXCR into one record per CDR3 protein. The sample holds 100,000 or so distinct CDR3 sequences, 65% seen once. As regards this clonotype: At one end, the junction sequence differs from germline, possibly due to a read error.

RNA was extracted from bulk tissue without any cell sorting. More than 3 cm separated this lung sample from the edge of the tumor. The CDR3 is 17 amino acids. Per germline, CDR1 DFQATT and CDR2 SNEGSKA (reference sequence). The gene calls are TRBV20-1 and TRBJ2-1; D might be TRBD2 (5 bases). Sequencing used distant non-tumor lung tissue. This receptor was identified in a young man with non-small cell lung cancer. CDR3 loop: CSARWAPADTPYNEQFF. The CDR3 coding sequence is TGCAGTGCTAGGTGGGCACCAGCGGATACGCCCTACAATGAACAGTTCTTC.